Below are 32 T cell receptor beta chains sequenced from a single sample in a study of T cell changes during pregnancy in multiple sclerosis (dated by TCRdb to between 2018 and 2020). Library creation used the immunoSEQ multiplex PCR assay. As stored in TCRdb, this immuneACCESS dataset retains in-frame rearrangements with V and J assigned. A fraction of the clones does not appear; measured against another copy, unresolved V genes explain less than half of the discrepancy, and the remainder lacks a known reason. In this sample the table shows over 45,000 clones, about nine tenths of which occur a single time. The leading ten clones occupy 2.2% of the sample. This material consisted of peripheral blood, taken in the first trimester of pregnancy. The origin of the receptors is a female donor in good health, enrolled as a control in a pregnancy study.

The chain carries TRBV19 and TRBJ1-1; the match to TRBD1 covers 8 bases. The germline V gene has CDR1 LNHDA and CDR2 SQIVND (reference sequence). The CDR3 sequence is 11 residues long. V was clipped by 10 bases and J by 8 bases; unmatched bases: 6. The CDR3 region has the DNA TGTGCCATCAAACAGGGGGTAGAAGCTTTCTTT. It encodes CAIKQGVEAFF. Full variable domain (outside the CDR3, taken from reference TRBV19 and TRBJ1-1): DGGITQSPKYLFRKEGQNVTLSCEQNLNHDAMYWYRQDPGQGLRLIYYSQIVNDFQKGDIAEGYSVSREKKESFPLTVTSAQKNPTAFYLCAIKQGVEAFFGQGTRLTVV.

The J gene is TRBJ2-1, the V gene TRBV7-3, with D possibly TRBD2 on 6 matching bases. V was trimmed by 5 bases and J by 0 bases, leaving 11 bases between them. This CDR3 spans 15 amino acids. In germline, CDR1 is SGHTA, CDR2 FQGTGA. The CDR3 DNA is TGTGCCAGCAGCCTATCCGGGGGCTCCTACAATGAGCAGTTCTTC. Translation gives CASSLSGGSYNEQFF.

This clone was seen just once. The chain carries TRBV10-3 and TRBJ1-5; D gene unclear. CDR3 length equals 14 residues. Trimming removed 2 bases from V and 4 bases from J, with 9 bases in between. The V gene's germline CDR1 is ENHRY and CDR2 SYGVKD. This chain's CDR3 is CAISEGRGNQPQHF. In DNA, the CDR3 is TGTGCCATCAGTGAGGGCCGGGGAAATCAGCCCCAGCATTTT.

The chain couples TRBV2 to TRBJ2-1; 8 bases line up with TRBD2. From germline, CDR1 is SNHLY and CDR2 FYNNEI. This CDR3 has 12 amino acids. With V trimmed by 4 bases and J by 8 bases, 1 base remained unmatched. The DNA for the CDR3 is TGTGCCAGCAGTGGACTAGCGTATGAGCAGTTCTTC. Translating it yields CASSGLAYEQFF.

This rearrangement joins TRBV19 to TRBJ1-5; D may be TRBD1 (5 bases). The V end was cut by 0 bases, the J end by 6 bases, with 9 bases between. Germline CDR1 is LNHDA and CDR2 is SQIVND (reference sequence). This CDR3 contains 14 residues. The DNA for the CDR3 is TGTGCCAGTAGTATAGACGGGGGTCGTCAGCCCCAGCATTTT. It translates to CASSIDGGRQPQHF.

The genes are TRBV28 and TRBJ2-3; 9 bases align to TRBD2. Germline CDR1 and CDR2: MDHEN and SYDVKM. V was clipped by 1 base and J by 2 bases; unmatched bases: 25. The length of the CDR3 is 23 residues. CDR3 sequence (DNA): TGTGCCAGCAGTTTATTAATAAAGAGCGGGGCCAGCAAGCGGGAGGCCCCCACAGATACGCAGTATTTT. This translates into CASSLLIKSGASKREAPTDTQYF.

This rearrangement joins TRBV7-2 to TRBJ2-3, with D possibly TRBD2 on 6 matching bases. The CDR3 extends over 14 amino acids. CDR1 and CDR2 from the germline V gene are SGHTA and FQGNSA. V was shortened by 0 bases and J by 5 bases, with 9 bases between the two germline ends. This CDR3 reads CASSLAGGVDTQYF. The CDR3 DNA reads as TGTGCCAGCAGCTTAGCGGGAGGTGTAGATACGCAGTATTTT.

The chain combines TRBV5-7 with TRBJ2-5; the D gene is possibly TRBD2 (6 bases). TRBV5-7 is identified as an open reading frame with a role that is uncertain. The V gene lost 4 bases and the J gene lost 5 bases, with 12 bases spanning the gap. This CDR3 is 13 amino acids long. The CDR3 DNA is TGTGCCAGCAGCCGGAGGGTGGAGGAGACCCAGTACTTC. It yields the protein CASSRRVEETQYF.

The chain carries TRBV11-3 and TRBJ2-5, with TRBD1 matching 11 bases. J lost 4 bases, V lost 4 bases, and 5 bases had no gene match. CDR1 is SGHNT and CDR2 is YENEEA in the germline V gene. The CDR3 length is 15 residues. This CDR3 is CASSSRDRGSETQYF. The DNA of the CDR3 is TGTGCCAGCAGCTCCCGGGACAGGGGGTCAGAGACCCAGTACTTC.

This chain uses TRBV19 with TRBJ1-1; TRBD1 is a possible D gene (5 bases). Germline V lookup: CDR1 LNHDA, CDR2 SQIVND (reference sequence). V gave up 3 bases and J gave up 0 bases, with 17 bases separating them. The CDR3 is 17 amino acids. CDR3 sequence: CASSMVFVGGMNTEAFF. For the CDR3, the DNA is TGTGCCAGTAGTATGGTTTTTGTGGGGGGAATGAACACTGAAGCTTTCTTT.

J is TRBJ2-3 and V is TRBV11-2; TRBD2 agrees at 8 bases. The CDR3 has 16 amino acids. Germline CDR1 reads SGHAT; CDR2 reads FQNNGV. The ends lost 7 bases at V and 3 bases at J; junction bases unmatched: 12. Here the CDR3 DNA reads TGTGCCAGCATCCAACTCGGGGGGGGGAGGACAGATACGCAGTATTTT. It encodes CASIQLGGGRTDTQYF.

The chain links TRBV15 to TRBJ1-1; no clear D. Germline assignment: CDR1 LNHNV and CDR2 YYDKDF (reference sequence). V lost 1 base and J 1 base, leaving 7 bases between the germline ends. The CDR3 contains 14 residues. The CDR3 sequence: CATSRVRGNTEAFF. CDR3 bases: TGTGCCACCAGCAGAGTCAGAGGGAACACTGAAGCTTTCTTT.

V gene TRBV6-1 combines with J gene TRBJ2-7; TRBD1 matches 9 bases. This CDR3 comprises 12 residues. Germline V CDR1 and CDR2: MNHNS, SASEGT. Trimming cost V 10 bases and J 5 bases; bases outside gene matches: 6. The CDR3 loop reads CAMGQGSDEQYF. CDR3 coding DNA: TGTGCCATGGGACAGGGATCAGACGAGCAGTACTTC.

This clone was seen once. This chain uses TRBV7-9 with TRBJ1-1, with 8 bases that match TRBD1. This CDR3 has 15 residues. CDR1 SEHNR and CDR2 FQNEAQ come from the germline V gene (reference sequence). V shed 5 bases and J 1 base; nucleotides not matched to a gene: 6. The CDR3 reads CASSLQGAANTEAFF. The DNA of the CDR3 is TGTGCCAGCAGCCTGCAGGGGGCGGCGAACACTGAAGCTTTCTTT.

CDR3 DNA: TGTGCCAGTACTCCACTAGCGGGGCACAATGAGCAGTTCTTC. It is translated as CASTPLAGHNEQFF. The chain employs TRBV19 and TRBJ2-1; 10 bases agree with TRBD2. This CDR3 has 14 residues. Germline CDR1 is LNHDA and CDR2 is SQIVND (reference sequence). J lost 5 bases, V lost 7 bases, and 5 bases had no gene match.

The chain combines TRBV18 with TRBJ1-3, with a tentative D call TRBD1 (6 bases). Trimming pared 5 bases from V and 0 bases from J, leaving 11 bases between. CDR3 size: 15 residues. In germline, CDR1 is KGHSH, CDR2 LQKENI. As DNA, the CDR3 is TGTGCCAGCTCAACCAGGGGACGCTCTGGAAACACCATATATTTT. This encodes CASSTRGRSGNTIYF.

This rearrangement joins TRBV7-2 to TRBJ2-1; D is unresolved. CDR1 SGHTA and CDR2 FQGNSA come from the germline V gene. The CDR3 loop spans 12 amino acids. Trimming cost V 4 bases and J 7 bases, with 8 bases left between them. The CDR3 region is CASSSGSNEQFF. The CDR3 DNA follows: TGTGCCAGCAGCTCAGGATCTAATGAGCAGTTCTTC.

This rearrangement joins TRBV19 to TRBJ1-1; 10 nucleotides align to TRBD1. Germline V gene lookup returns CDR1 LNHDA and CDR2 SQIVND (reference sequence). The CDR3 consists of 16 residues. The V segment lost 4 bases and the J segment 0 bases; nucleotides outside the gene matches: 5. DNA for the CDR3: TGTGCCAGTAGTACCGGGACAGGGGCCGTGAACACTGAAGCTTTCTTT. Its translation: CASSTGTGAVNTEAFF.

The chain uses TRBV15 and TRBJ2-1, with 16 bases fitting TRBD2. The germline gives CDR1 LNHNV, CDR2 YYDKDF (reference sequence). After removal of 1 base from V and 2 bases from J, the junction contained 8 bases not matched to a gene. This CDR3 comprises 20 residues. The CDR3: CATSRVPTGTSGRAYNEQFF. Here the CDR3 DNA reads TGTGCCACCAGCAGAGTCCCCACCGGGACTAGCGGGAGGGCCTACAATGAGCAGTTCTTC.

The chain carries TRBV28 and TRBJ2-1; D may be TRBD2 (6 bases). The V gene's germline CDR1 is MDHEN and CDR2 SYDVKM. The CDR3 is 14 residues long. With 7 bases removed from V and 2 bases from J, the gap between germline ends came to 12 bases. The CDR3 here is CASTLSSAYNEQFF. Written as DNA, the CDR3 is TGTGCCAGCACTCTTTCTAGCGCCTACAATGAGCAGTTCTTC.

The chain carries TRBV7-6 and TRBJ1-2; 9 bases match TRBD1. After removal of 5 bases from V and 4 bases from J, the junction contained 2 bases not matched to a gene. Germline values: CDR1 SGHVS, CDR2 FNYEAQ. The CDR3 is made up of 13 amino acids. The CDR3, as DNA: TGTGCCAGCAGCGGGACAGGGTCCTATGGCTACACCTTC. Its protein is CASSGTGSYGYTF.

This clone was observed a handful of times. The chain has TRBV7-9 and TRBJ1-4; TRBD1 agrees at 8 bases. Germline V gives CDR1 SEHNR, CDR2 FQNEAQ (reference sequence). V dropped 5 bases and J dropped 3; count of bases not matched to a gene: 5. This CDR3 is 15 amino acids long. CDR3 sequence: CASSPGTGPNEKLFF. CDR3 in DNA: TGTGCCAGCAGCCCCGGGACAGGACCTAATGAAAAACTGTTTTTT.

The table lists this clone with a few counts. The chain couples TRBV2 to TRBJ1-2, with 8 bases aligning to TRBD1. The germline V gene has CDR1 SNHLY and CDR2 FYNNEI. The CDR3 covers 15 residues. Trimming at V came to 5 bases and at J to 4 bases, leaving 9 bases not matched to a gene. For the CDR3, the DNA is TGTGCCAGCAGTCAAGGACAGGGTAGGGGCTATGGCTACACCTTC. It codes for CASSQGQGRGYGYTF.

The chain has TRBV2 and TRBJ2-5; D is ambiguous. The CDR3 runs to 16 residues. From germline, CDR1 is SNHLY and CDR2 FYNNEI. V dropped 2 bases and J dropped 0 bases, with 13 bases sitting between them. The CDR3 is CASSEWLVGDQETQYF. The DNA for the CDR3 is TGTGCCAGCAGTGAATGGCTAGTTGGCGACCAAGAGACCCAGTACTTC. The complete variable domain, with remaining parts taken from reference TRBV2 and TRBJ2-5, reads EPEVTQTPSHQVTQMGQEVILRCVPISNHLYFYWYRQILGQKVEFLVSFYNNEISEKSEIFDDQFSVERPDGSNFTLKIRSTKLEDSAMYFCASSEWLVGDQETQYFGPGTRLLVL.

About this clone: One end of the junction varies from germline; a read error may be responsible. The genes are TRBV5-1 and TRBJ1-1; possible D gene TRBD1, 5 bases. CDR1 and CDR2 from the germline V gene are SGHRS and YFSETQ. The length of the CDR3 is 16 residues. For the CDR3, the DNA is TGCGCCAGCAGATTGGACCCGACAGATGGGAACACTGAAGCTTTCTTT. Encoded protein: CASRLDPTDGNTEAFF. The full variable domain, completed using reference TRBV5-1 and TRBJ1-1, is KAGVTQTPRYLIKTRGQQVTLSCSPISGHRSVSWYQQTPGQGLQFLFEYFSETQRNKGNFPGRFSGRQFSNSRSEMNVSTLELGDSALYLCASRLDPTDGNTEAFFGQGTRLTVV.

The chain joins TRBV10-3 to TRBJ1-1; weak D call: TRBD1 (5 bases). V lost 10 bases, J lost 6 bases, and 12 bases lay in between. Germline V gene data show CDR1 as ENHRY and CDR2 as SYGVKD. The CDR3 length is 11 residues. This CDR3 is CATSGGAEAFF. In nucleotides, the CDR3 is TGTGCCACGTCGGGAGGGGCTGAAGCTTTCTTT.

J is TRBJ1-2 and V is TRBV21-1; TRBD1, as called in the table, went unchecked against the DNA. TRBV21-1 is a listed pseudogene. The CDR3 loop spans 14 amino acids. CDR3 residues: CASSKGQGSYGYTF. DNA of the CDR3: TGTGCCAGCAGCAAGGGACAGGGGAGCTATGGCTACACCTTC.

This chain uses TRBV4-2 with TRBJ2-1; 8 bases are shared with TRBD2. Germline values: CDR1 LGHNA, CDR2 YNFKEQ. The CDR3 is 16 amino acids. After removal of 0 bases from V and 4 bases from J, the junction contained 5 bases not matched to a gene. CDR3 sequence reads: CASSQDHPSGYNEQFF. CDR3 sequence (DNA): TGTGCCAGCAGCCAAGATCACCCTAGCGGGTACAATGAGCAGTTCTTC.

The chain couples TRBV11-2 to TRBJ1-5; TRBD1 matches 9 bases. The CDR3 has 14 amino acids. Germline V gene data show CDR1 as SGHAT and CDR2 as FQNNGV. Trimming cost V 5 bases and J 7 bases; bases outside gene matches: 6. CDR3 residues: CASSPQGARQPQHF. The CDR3 nucleotides are TGTGCCAGCAGCCCACAGGGGGCGCGGCAGCCCCAGCATTTT.

The V and J genes are TRBV5-1 and TRBJ1-6; TRBD1 aligns across 7 bases. Per germline, CDR1 SGHRS and CDR2 YFSETQ. This CDR3 contains 16 residues. Trimming removed 0 bases from V and 13 bases from J; junction bases left unmatched: 13. CDR3 nucleotides: TGCGCCAGCAGCTTGGATGTGACAGGGTCTGCTGGGCCCCTCCACTTT. This codes for CASSLDVTGSAGPLHF.

This rearrangement joins TRBV10-3 to TRBJ2-2; 8 bases agree with TRBD2. The germline CDR1 and CDR2 sequences are ENHRY and SYGVKD. Trimming removed 2 bases from V and 4 bases from J; junction bases left unmatched: 3. This CDR3 contains 15 residues. CDR3 loop: CAISETSGLTGELFF. DNA of the CDR3: TGTGCCATCAGTGAGACTAGCGGCCTCACCGGGGAGCTGTTTTTT.

The chain recombines TRBV6-1 with TRBJ2-1; 8 positions agree with TRBD2. The CDR3 loop spans 15 amino acids. V shed 6 bases, J shed 4 bases, and the junction held 8 bases outside the gene matches. CDR1 MNHNS and CDR2 SASEGT come from the germline V gene. The CDR3, as DNA: TGTGCCAGCAGCGCGTCAGCGGGAGAGTACAATGAGCAGTTCTTC. Its protein product is CASSASAGEYNEQFF.